This T cell receptor (beta chain) was captured by sequencing in a study of T cell repertoires in cytomegalovirus infection. Per germline, CDR1 MNHEY and CDR2 SMNVEV (reference sequence). The CDR3 runs 14 residues. The germline V and J ends were trimmed by 4 bases and 5 bases, with 14 bases remaining between them. At least ten counts were recorded for this clonotype. The antigen is undetermined. MiXCR was run by TCRdb on the reads, yielding one entry per CDR3 protein. Of around 190,000 distinct CDR3 sequences listed, about 15% were seen once; the top ten hold 20% to 30%. Study-wide findings and caveats: Cumulative frequency of public TCR beta families picked out carriers of CMV plus the relevant HLA.

The chain is built from TRBV27 and TRBJ2-5; possibly TRBD2 for D (5 bases). The sequenced sample consisted of PBMCs. The TCR originated in a human donor in good health (CMV status not recorded). Some clones in this sample may be carry-over from other donors' samples. The CDR3 DNA is TGTGCCAGCAGTTCGGACCCGACGGGGGAGACCCAGTACTTC. The encoded protein is CASSSDPTGETQYF.